The 27 T cell receptor beta chains below were found in one sample sequenced in a study of cytomegalovirus exposure and HLA in healthy donors. Researchers ran the PCR with 60 Vbeta and 13 Jbeta primers. Sequenced by immunoSEQ multiplex PCR; TCRdb stores in-frame clones only, minus some. The sample lists about 130,000 clones; 70% to 90% were seen once. Specimen: PBMCs. All receptors derive from a boy aged 10-17 years in good health and CMV-seronegative.

This clone was seen more than once but under ten times. The chain employs TRBV19 and TRBJ1-5; D is ambiguous. CDR3 length equals 15 residues. Trimming stripped 3 bases from V and 6 bases from J, with 15 bases between. Germline lookup yields CDR1 LNHDA and CDR2 SQIVND (reference sequence). This CDR3 is CASSMTRGVGQPQHF. DNA for the CDR3: TGTGCCAGTAGTATGACGCGGGGAGTCGGTCAGCCCCAGCATTTT.

This chain connects TRBV7-3 to TRBJ2-1; 11 bases match TRBD2. From germline, CDR1 is SGHTA and CDR2 FQGTGA. The CDR3 extends over 14 amino acids. Losses at the gene ends were 8 bases for V and 5 bases for J; bases not matched to a gene: 5. The CDR3 protein is CASRLAGGDNEQFF. In nucleotides, the CDR3 is TGTGCCAGCCGTCTAGCGGGAGGAGACAATGAGCAGTTCTTC.

The rearrangement joins TRBV5-6 to TRBJ1-2, with TRBD1 as a possible D gene (5 bases). The ends were cut back, 6 bases at V and 4 bases at J, with 16 bases in the middle. This CDR3 is 14 amino acids long. Per germline, CDR1 SGHDT and CDR2 YYEEEE. The CDR3 is CASTLGPVGYGYTF. For the CDR3, the DNA is TGTGCCAGCACTCTGGGGCCCGTAGGCTATGGCTACACCTTC.

J is TRBJ1-2 and V is TRBV6-5; D is uncertain. Germline assignment: CDR1 MNHEY and CDR2 SVGAGI. V was pared by 0 bases and J by 4 bases, with 6 bases between. The CDR3 has 13 residues. CDR3 sequence (DNA): TGTGCCAGCAGTTACTCGAATAGCTATGGCTACACCTTC. This sequence encodes CASSYSNSYGYTF.

The rearrangement joins TRBV9 to TRBJ1-5; unclear D gene. CDR1 and CDR2 from the germline V gene are SGDLS and YYNGEE. Trimming shortened V by 0 bases and J by 3 bases, and 10 bases separated the two germline ends. The CDR3 is 15 residues long. CDR3 sequence reads: CASSVGGETNQPQHF. In DNA form, the CDR3 reads TGTGCCAGCAGCGTAGGCGGGGAAACCAATCAGCCCCAGCATTTT.

The chain joins TRBV27 to TRBJ2-7; 8 nucleotides agree with TRBD1. The J segment lost 4 bases and the V segment lost 6 bases, leaving 8 bases of the junction unmatched. Germline V gene lookup returns CDR1 MNHEY and CDR2 SMNVEV (reference sequence). The CDR3 runs 14 residues. In nucleotides, the CDR3 is TGTGCCAGCAGACGACAGGGGTTCGGTTACGAGCAGTACTTC. Translated, it gives CASRRQGFGYEQYF.

The chain recombines TRBV5-4 with TRBJ1-1; D remains unclear. Trimming took 6 bases from V and 4 from J, leaving 13 bases between them. Germline V gene lookup returns CDR1 SGHNT and CDR2 YYREEE (reference sequence). The CDR3 spans 13 residues. This CDR3 reads CASNQAGSTEAFF. The CDR3 nucleotides read TGTGCCAGCAACCAGGCGGGGAGCACTGAAGCTTTCTTT.

The chain joins TRBV25-1 to TRBJ1-2; D call uncertain. In germline, CDR1 is MGHDK, CDR2 SYGVNS. The CDR3 totals 13 residues. Trimming took off 5 bases at V and 5 bases at J, with 12 bases between the two ends. DNA for the CDR3: TGTGCCAGCAGTCTGACATCGGGATATGGCTACACCTTC. Its translation: CASSLTSGYGYTF.

This rearrangement joins TRBV7-9 to TRBJ2-1, with D possibly TRBD2 on 6 matching bases. Looked up from germline, CDR1 is SEHNR and CDR2 is FQNEAQ (reference sequence). V was cut by 4 bases and J by 5 bases, with 9 bases left in between. The CDR3 runs 13 residues. CDR3 DNA sequence: TGTGCCAGCAGCTCGGGACTCAACAATGAGCAGTTCTTC. Its translation: CASSSGLNNEQFF.

This chain links TRBV5-4 with TRBJ2-7, with D possibly being TRBD2 (6 bases). CDR3 length equals 16 residues. The germline CDR1 and CDR2 sequences are SGHNT and YYREEE (reference sequence). V lost 2 bases and J 2 bases, leaving 17 bases between the germline ends. CDR3: CASSFVKGGETYEQYF. CDR3 in DNA: TGTGCCAGCAGCTTTGTGAAGGGCGGGGAAACCTACGAGCAGTACTTC. The variable domain in full, with the rest retrieved from reference TRBV5-4 and TRBJ2-7, is ETGVTQSPTHLIKTRGQQVTLRCSSQSGHNTVSWYQQALGQGPQFIFQYYREEENGRGNFPPRFSGLQFPNYSSELNVNALELDDSALYLCASSFVKGGETYEQYFGPGTRLTVT.

In this sample, this clone turned up a few times. The chain joins TRBV6-5 to TRBJ1-2; a possible D gene is TRBD1 (6 bases). Germline V gives CDR1 MNHEY, CDR2 SVGAGI. This CDR3 region has 15 residues. V lost 0 bases and J lost 4, with 12 bases in between. The CDR3 nucleotides are TGTGCCAGCAGTTACTCGCCTCAGGGGCTCTATGGCTACACCTTC. This gives the protein CASSYSPQGLYGYTF.

The V gene is TRBV12-5, the J gene TRBJ1-1; D might be TRBD1 (6 bases). V dropped 6 bases and J dropped 4 bases, with 18 bases sitting between them. The CDR3 sequence is 15 residues long. CDR1 and CDR2 from the germline V gene are LGHNT and FRNRAP. DNA of the CDR3: TGTGCTAGTGGCCCCCGGGCGGGGGGCGGCACTGAAGCTTTCTTT. Translated, it gives CASGPRAGGGTEAFF.

CDR3 loop: CASSSQGYNSPLHF. CDR3 DNA sequence: TGTGCCAGCAGTTCCCAGGGGTATAATTCACCCCTCCACTTT. The chain couples TRBV7-9 to TRBJ1-6, with a possible D match to TRBD1 (6 bases). CDR1 and CDR2 from the germline V gene are SEHNR and FQNEAQ (reference sequence). The CDR3 runs 14 residues. Trimming pared 6 bases from V and 4 bases from J, leaving 10 bases between.

This chain connects TRBV12-5 to TRBJ2-2; D possibly corresponds to TRBD2 (5 bases). CDR1 is LGHNT, CDR2 FRNRAP, per germline. V was pared by 10 bases and J by 5 bases, with 17 bases between. The CDR3 runs to 14 residues. In nucleotides, the CDR3 is TGTGCTACCCGAGAGGGAGTCGGAACCGGGGAGCTGTTTTTT. It translates to CATREGVGTGELFF. Variable domain in full (rest from reference TRBV12-5 and TRBJ2-2): DARVTQTPRHKVTEMGQEVTMRCQPILGHNTVFWYRQTMMQGLELLAYFRNRAPLDDSGMPKDRFSAEMPDATLATLKIQPSEPRDSAVYFCATREGVGTGELFFGEGSRLTVL.

The chain couples TRBV5-1 to TRBJ2-2; 8 positions match TRBD2. Germline values: CDR1 SGHRS, CDR2 YFSETQ. The CDR3 length is 15 residues. The junction had 3 bases not matched to a gene; V was cut back by 4 bases and J by 1 base. This chain's CDR3 is CASSRGGRNTGELFF. In DNA form, the CDR3 reads TGCGCCAGCAGCCGGGGGGGCCGGAACACCGGGGAGCTGTTTTTT.

The chain recombines TRBV7-9 with TRBJ1-6; D unresolved. Germline CDR1 and CDR2: SEHNR and FQNEAQ (reference sequence). The CDR3 covers 13 residues. V was trimmed by 8 bases and J by 9 bases, leaving 14 bases between them. The CDR3 nucleotides read TGTGCCAGCTCGACTCAAGTGCGTTCACCCCTCCACTTT. Translated: CASSTQVRSPLHF.

This clone was recorded only once. The V and J genes are TRBV5-4 and TRBJ2-2; TRBD2 aligns across 11 bases. Trimming took 5 bases from V and 6 from J; bases not matched to a gene: 6. This CDR3 has 15 residues. Germline V gives CDR1 SGHNT, CDR2 YYREEE (reference sequence). CDR3 sequence reads: CASSLTSGIAGELFF. The CDR3 DNA reads as TGTGCCAGCAGTCTGACTAGCGGGATCGCCGGGGAGCTGTTTTTT.

The rearrangement links TRBV30 to TRBJ1-5, with D perhaps matching TRBD1 (5 bases). The V gene's germline CDR1 is GTSNPN and CDR2 SVGIG (reference sequence). This CDR3 spans 17 amino acids. The V gene lost 0 bases and the J gene lost 4 bases, with 19 bases spanning the gap. CDR3 loop: CAWSVLAGPAGNQPQHF. In DNA form, the CDR3 reads TGTGCCTGGAGTGTACTTGCGGGACCCGCTGGGAATCAGCCCCAGCATTTT.

This clone was counted once. This sequence joins TRBV18 and TRBJ2-7, with D maybe TRBD1 (6 bases). The CDR3 totals 14 residues. V lost 6 bases, J lost 3 bases, and 15 bases lay in between. From germline, CDR1 is KGHSH and CDR2 LQKENI. The CDR3 DNA reads as TGTGCCAGCTCGACAGGCCCGCAGCGCTACGAGCAGTACTTC. It codes for CASSTGPQRYEQYF.

This chain uses TRBV27 with TRBJ2-5, with 9 bases identical to TRBD1. Germline loops: CDR1 MNHEY, CDR2 SMNVEV (reference sequence). The CDR3 spans 17 residues. V dropped 1 base and J dropped 4; count of bases not matched to a gene: 10. The CDR3 nucleotides are TGTGCCAGCAGTTTATATCCCGGGACAGGGCGTTCAGAGACCCAGTACTTC. This codes for CASSLYPGTGRSETQYF.

This clone was seen just once. The rearrangement joins TRBV29-1 to TRBJ1-1; 9 bases align to TRBD1. The CDR3 has 14 amino acids. The germline V gene has CDR1 SQVTM and CDR2 ANQGSEA. In nucleotides, the CDR3 is TGCAGTGTGCAGCTGACAGGGGGTATCCAGCAAGCTTTCTTT. Translation gives CSVQLTGGIQQAFF.

This sequence joins TRBV25-1 and TRBJ2-7; TRBD2 agrees at 8 bases. The V segment lost 5 bases and the J segment 3 bases; nucleotides outside the gene matches: 6. The CDR3 runs to 14 residues. Germline V lookup: CDR1 MGHDK, CDR2 SYGVNS. The CDR3 loop is CASSTGGGLYEQYF. The CDR3 nucleotides are TGTGCCAGCAGTACGGGGGGGGGCCTCTACGAGCAGTACTTC.

The CDR3 is CASSAREDGYTF. The CDR3 bases are TGCGCCAGCAGTGCCAGGGAGGACGGCTACACCTTC. The chain couples TRBV10-2 to TRBJ1-2; D is perhaps TRBD1 (5 bases). This CDR3 spans 12 amino acids. Trimming stripped 4 bases from V and 8 bases from J, with 11 bases between. Germline V gene lookup returns CDR1 WSHSY and CDR2 SAAADI.

The chain links TRBV5-4 to TRBJ2-7; no firm D call. The CDR3 covers 14 residues. V gave up 0 bases and J gave up 0 bases, with 7 bases separating them. Germline V gene lookup returns CDR1 SGHNT and CDR2 YYREEE (reference sequence). The CDR3 sequence: CASSLGGLSYEQYF. The CDR3 DNA is TGTGCCAGCAGCTTGGGAGGTCTCTCCTACGAGCAGTACTTC.

This clone was observed a handful of times. J is TRBJ2-7 and V is TRBV13; 9 bases fit TRBD2. This CDR3 is built from 14 residues. Germline loops: CDR1 PRHDT, CDR2 FYEKMQ (reference sequence). The V and J ends lost 5 bases and 3 bases, in that order; junction bases with no gene match: 5. CDR3 coding DNA: TGTGCCAGCAGCGATAGTAGCGGGAGCTACGAGCAGTACTTC. As protein: CASSDSSGSYEQYF.

This sequence joins TRBV10-3 and TRBJ2-7, with 10 bases lining up with TRBD2. There are 15 residues in the CDR3. V was pared by 4 bases and J by 6 bases, with 9 bases of the junction left unmatched. Germline CDR1 and CDR2: ENHRY and SYGVKD. The CDR3 protein is CAISGSSGSSGEQYF. CDR3 coding DNA: TGTGCCATCAGTGGGTCTAGCGGGAGTTCAGGCGAGCAGTACTTC.

The chain uses TRBV9 and TRBJ1-3; the D gene is possibly TRBD1 (6 bases). The CDR3 is made up of 14 amino acids. The germline V gene has CDR1 SGDLS and CDR2 YYNGEE. Trimming took 4 bases from V and 4 from J, leaving 12 bases between them. CDR3 loop: CASSPIGTGNTIYF. CDR3 bases: TGTGCCAGCAGCCCCATCGGGACAGGAAACACCATATATTTT.